This entry concerns a single T cell receptor (beta chain). No antigen is known for it. Nothing much larger sits one base from this clone, and base qualities are not available. The goal of deep resolution MiSeq sequencing was a depth between 1 in 1 million and 1 in 200,000 T cells, and coverage averaged 10x per clonotype. TCR beta libraries were generated with the immunoSEQ hsTCRB Kit. In the source study's methods: The data were analyzed with ImmunoSEQ Analyzer and ImmunoSEQ Data Assistant, and V, D and J gene assignments followed IMGT definitions. Clonality, which ranges from 0 to 1, was calculated as one minus the normalized Shannon entropy of productive rearrangement frequencies. Only overrepresented clonotypes making up at least 0.05% of each patient's repertoire were included in the public clonotype analysis. About a dozen repertoires from age-matched healthy donors, obtained from immuneACCESS, served as clonality controls. TCRdb mirrors the immuneACCESS table, restricted to in-frame sequences. Some clones are absent from its copies; in checked studies, under half trace to an unresolved V gene, and the reason for the others is unknown. V, J and clone size reflect that table, while D and trimming were determined from the DNA. This sample comprises 90,000 to 100,000 clones, around four fifths of them detected only once. The ten biggest clones cover 25% to 35% of the sample.

This record belongs to a study of cytotoxic CD8 clonotypes in ibrutinib-treated CLL (dated by TCRdb to 2020 to 2023). A note on the overall study: In this cohort, about 15 patients were treatment-naive and more than 9 were relapsed/refractory, while about 18 had unmutated IGHV. Partial responses were observed in about 24 patients and complete responses in 2; after a median follow-up of around 68 months, remission was maintained in approximately 15 patients and progression was observed in approximately 12. Samples at response were collected after a median of about 13 months of treatment, with a range of roughly 6 to 36 months. Samples averaged approximately 260,000 productive templates and approximately 100,000 productive rearrangements. Of the approximately 87 participants in the trial, about two dozen had longitudinal samples available. Cryopreserved peripheral blood mononuclear cells were obtained before treatment, at response, and at either sustained remission or disease progression. All remission and progressive disease samples were collected while patients were still receiving ibrutinib.

What this sample's time point label stands for: eleven to twelve months on ibrutinib. Roughly 1.8 micrograms of genomic DNA were extracted from cryopreserved PBMCs for TCR beta library preparation. Longitudinal blood samples from CLL patients on ibrutinib monotherapy were analyzed using high-throughput TCR beta sequencing. Patients were enrolled in a phase 2 open-label single-center ibrutinib monotherapy trial. Overall study results and their limits: Lymph node repertoires were not examined, and the timing of sampling was not matched between patients in sustained remission and those whose disease progressed. Public clonotypes were found to be uncommon and were observed to contract or remain stable during treatment; the increase in clonality was shown to reflect expansion of private clonotypes at ibrutinib response. At ibrutinib response clonality went up, during sustained remission it held steady, and at progression it dropped back toward baseline. Baseline clonality exceeded that of age-matched healthy donors and correlated strongly with circulating CD8+ T-cell counts.

Here the sequenced sample was PBMCs, taken after 12 months of ibrutinib treatment. The receptor was isolated from a human donor with chronic lymphocytic leukemia.

The nucleotide sequence reads TGTGCCAGCAGTTCTAACTTCGGGACAAGCTACGAGCAGTACTTC. Its protein reads: CASSSNFGTSYEQYF. This receptor chain uses TRBV7-3 and TRBJ2-7; a tentative D match to TRBD1 spans 6 bases. Trimming takes 6 bases from V and 3 bases from J, and the germline ends sit 18 bases apart. The CDR1 and CDR2 encoded by the germline V gene are SGHTA and FQGTGA. The CDR3 measures 15 amino acids from cysteine to phenylalanine. Only the CDR3 portion is preserved as DNA: 45 bases, with reading frame beginning at the first base.